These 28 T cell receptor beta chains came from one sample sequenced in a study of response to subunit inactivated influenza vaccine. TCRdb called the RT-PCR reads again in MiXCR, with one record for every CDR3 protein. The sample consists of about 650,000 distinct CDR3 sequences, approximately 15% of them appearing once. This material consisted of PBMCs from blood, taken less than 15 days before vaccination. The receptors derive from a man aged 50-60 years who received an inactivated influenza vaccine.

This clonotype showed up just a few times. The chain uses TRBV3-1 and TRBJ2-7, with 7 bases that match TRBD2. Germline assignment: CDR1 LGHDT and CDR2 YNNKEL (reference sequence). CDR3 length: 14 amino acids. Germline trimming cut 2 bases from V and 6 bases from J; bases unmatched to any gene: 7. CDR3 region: CASSQTSGGGEQYF. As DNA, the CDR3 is TGTGCCAGCAGCCAAACTTCCGGCGGGGGCGAGCAGTACTTC.

The CDR3 spells CASSLVVTNYEQYF. As DNA, the CDR3 is TGTGCCAGCAGCTTAGTGGTCACCAACTACGAGCAGTACTTC. This chain connects TRBV7-8 to TRBJ2-7; D not certain. The V gene lost 1 base and the J gene lost 3 bases, with 10 bases spanning the gap. CDR1 is SGHVS, CDR2 FQNEAQ, per germline. CDR3 length: 14 residues.

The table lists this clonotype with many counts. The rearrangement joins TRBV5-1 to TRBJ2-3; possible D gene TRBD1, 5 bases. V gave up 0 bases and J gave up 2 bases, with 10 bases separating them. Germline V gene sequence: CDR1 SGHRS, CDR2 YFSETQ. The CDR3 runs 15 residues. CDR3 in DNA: TGCGCCAGCAGCTTGGGGGGCCGAAACACAGATACGCAGTATTTT. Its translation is CASSLGGRNTDTQYF.

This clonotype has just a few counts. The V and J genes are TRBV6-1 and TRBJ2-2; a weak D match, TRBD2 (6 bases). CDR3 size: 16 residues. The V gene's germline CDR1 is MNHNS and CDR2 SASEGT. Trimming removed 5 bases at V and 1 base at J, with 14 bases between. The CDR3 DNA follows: TGTGCCAGCAGTACAGGACTAATTAGGAACACCGGGGAGCTGTTTTTT. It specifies CASSTGLIRNTGELFF.

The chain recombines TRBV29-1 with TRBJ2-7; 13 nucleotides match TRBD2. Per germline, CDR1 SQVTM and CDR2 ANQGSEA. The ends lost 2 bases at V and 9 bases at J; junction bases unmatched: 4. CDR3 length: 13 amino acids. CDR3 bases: TGCAGCGTTGAAAGGGGGACTAGCGGGGTGCAGTACTTC. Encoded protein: CSVERGTSGVQYF.

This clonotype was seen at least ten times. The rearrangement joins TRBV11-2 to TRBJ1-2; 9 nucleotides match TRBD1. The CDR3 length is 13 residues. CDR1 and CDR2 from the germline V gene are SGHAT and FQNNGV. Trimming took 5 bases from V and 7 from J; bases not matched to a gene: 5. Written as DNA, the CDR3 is TGTGCCAGCAGCCAACAGGGGGCGCCTGGCTACACCTTC. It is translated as CASSQQGAPGYTF.

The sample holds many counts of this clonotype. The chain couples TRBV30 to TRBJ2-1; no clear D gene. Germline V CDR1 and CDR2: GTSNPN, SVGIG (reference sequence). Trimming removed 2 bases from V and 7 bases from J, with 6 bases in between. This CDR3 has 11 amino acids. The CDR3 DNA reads TGTGCCTGGAGTTCAAGAAATGAGCAGTTCTTC. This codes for CAWSSRNEQFF.

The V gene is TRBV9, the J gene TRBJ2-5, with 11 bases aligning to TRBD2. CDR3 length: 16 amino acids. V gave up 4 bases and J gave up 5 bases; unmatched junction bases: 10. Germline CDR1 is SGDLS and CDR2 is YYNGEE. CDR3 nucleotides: TGTGCCAGCAGCTTAGAGCTAGCGGGAGGTTCTGAGACCCAGTACTTC. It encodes CASSLELAGGSETQYF.

This CDR3 is CSARDALAGHEQYF. Here the CDR3 DNA reads TGCAGTGCTAGAGACGCACTAGCGGGGCACGAGCAGTACTTC. The rearrangement joins TRBV20-1 to TRBJ2-7, with 10 nucleotides matching TRBD2. The CDR3 runs 14 residues. Germline CDR1 DFQATT, CDR2 SNEGSKA (reference sequence). V shed 0 bases, J shed 5 bases, and the junction held 4 bases outside the gene matches.

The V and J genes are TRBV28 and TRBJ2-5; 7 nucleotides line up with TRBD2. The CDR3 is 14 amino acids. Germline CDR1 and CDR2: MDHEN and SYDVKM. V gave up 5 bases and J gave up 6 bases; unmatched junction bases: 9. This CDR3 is CASSVGGMEKTQYF. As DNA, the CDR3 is TGTGCCAGCAGTGTGGGGGGGATGGAAAAGACCCAGTACTTC.

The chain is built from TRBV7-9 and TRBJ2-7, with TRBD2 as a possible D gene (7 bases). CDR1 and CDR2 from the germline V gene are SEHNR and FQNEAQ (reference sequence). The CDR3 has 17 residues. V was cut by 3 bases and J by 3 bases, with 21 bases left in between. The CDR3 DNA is TGTGCCAGCAGCTTCCCCCCCACGGGGGGCTCCTTCTACGAGCAGTACTTC. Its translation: CASSFPPTGGSFYEQYF.

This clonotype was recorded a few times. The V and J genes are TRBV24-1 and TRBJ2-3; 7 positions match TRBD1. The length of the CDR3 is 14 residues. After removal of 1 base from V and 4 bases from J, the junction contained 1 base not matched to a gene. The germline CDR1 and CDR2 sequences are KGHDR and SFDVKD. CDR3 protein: CATSDFDRADTQYF. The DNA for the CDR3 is TGTGCCACCAGTGATTTCGACAGGGCAGATACGCAGTATTTT.

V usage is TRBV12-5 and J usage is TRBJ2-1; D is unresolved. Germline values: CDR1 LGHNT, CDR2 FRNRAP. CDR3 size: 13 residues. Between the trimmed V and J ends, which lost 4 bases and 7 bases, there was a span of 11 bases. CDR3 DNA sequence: TGTGCTAGTGGTTCCCCCAATTCAAATGAGCAGTTCTTC. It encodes CASGSPNSNEQFF. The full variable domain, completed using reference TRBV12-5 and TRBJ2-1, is DARVTQTPRHKVTEMGQEVTMRCQPILGHNTVFWYRQTMMQGLELLAYFRNRAPLDDSGMPKDRFSAEMPDATLATLKIQPSEPRDSAVYFCASGSPNSNEQFFGPGTRLTVL.

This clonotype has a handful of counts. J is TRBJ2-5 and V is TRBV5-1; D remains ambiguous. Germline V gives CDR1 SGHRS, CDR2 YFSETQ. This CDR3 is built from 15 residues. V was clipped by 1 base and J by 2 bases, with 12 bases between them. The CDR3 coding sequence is TGCGCCAGCAGCTTGATCAGTGGCGAACAAGAGACCCAGTACTTC. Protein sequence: CASSLISGEQETQYF. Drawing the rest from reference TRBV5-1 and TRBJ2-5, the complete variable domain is KAGVTQTPRYLIKTRGQQVTLSCSPISGHRSVSWYQQTPGQGLQFLFEYFSETQRNKGNFPGRFSGRQFSNSRSEMNVSTLELGDSALYLCASSLISGEQETQYFGPGTRLLVL.

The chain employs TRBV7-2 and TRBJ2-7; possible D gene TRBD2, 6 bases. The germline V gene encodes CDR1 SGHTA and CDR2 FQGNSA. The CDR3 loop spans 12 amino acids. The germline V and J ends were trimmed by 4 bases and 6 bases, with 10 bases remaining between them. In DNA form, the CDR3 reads TGTGCCAGCAGCTGGAGGGACTCCGAGCAGTACTTC. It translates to CASSWRDSEQYF.

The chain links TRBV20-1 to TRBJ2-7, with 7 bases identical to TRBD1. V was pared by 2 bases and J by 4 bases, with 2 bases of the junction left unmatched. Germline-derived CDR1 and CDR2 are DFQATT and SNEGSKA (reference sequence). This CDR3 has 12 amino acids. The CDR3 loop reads CSARKQGYEQYF. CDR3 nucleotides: TGCAGTGCTAGAAAACAGGGGTACGAGCAGTACTTC.

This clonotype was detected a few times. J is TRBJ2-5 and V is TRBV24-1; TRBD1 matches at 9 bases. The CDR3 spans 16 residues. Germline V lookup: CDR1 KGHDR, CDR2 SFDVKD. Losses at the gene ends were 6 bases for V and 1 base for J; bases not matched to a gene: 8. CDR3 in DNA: TGTGCCACCAGTAGTCGGACAGGGGACATCCAAGAGACCCAGTACTTC. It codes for CATSSRTGDIQETQYF.

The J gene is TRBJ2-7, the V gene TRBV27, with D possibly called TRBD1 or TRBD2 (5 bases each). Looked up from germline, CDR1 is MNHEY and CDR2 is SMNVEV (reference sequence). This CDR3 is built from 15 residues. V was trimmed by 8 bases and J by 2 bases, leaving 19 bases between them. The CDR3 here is CASRRPGQPTYEQYF. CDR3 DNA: TGTGCCAGCCGTCGTCCGGGGCAGCCAACCTACGAGCAGTACTTC.

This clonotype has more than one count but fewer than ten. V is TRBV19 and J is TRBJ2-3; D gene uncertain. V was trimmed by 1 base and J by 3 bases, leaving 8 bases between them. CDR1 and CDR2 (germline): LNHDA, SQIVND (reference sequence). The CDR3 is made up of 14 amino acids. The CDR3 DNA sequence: TGTGCCAGTAGTATAGGCCGAGGAACAGATACGCAGTATTTT. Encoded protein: CASSIGRGTDTQYF.

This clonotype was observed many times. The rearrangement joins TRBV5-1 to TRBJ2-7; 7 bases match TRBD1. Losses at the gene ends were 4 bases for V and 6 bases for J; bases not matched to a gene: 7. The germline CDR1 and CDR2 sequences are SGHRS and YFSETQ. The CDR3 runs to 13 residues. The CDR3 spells CASSLDRNSEQYF. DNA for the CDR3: TGCGCCAGCAGCCTGGACAGGAATAGCGAGCAGTACTTC. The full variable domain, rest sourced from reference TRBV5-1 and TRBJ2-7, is KAGVTQTPRYLIKTRGQQVTLSCSPISGHRSVSWYQQTPGQGLQFLFEYFSETQRNKGNFPGRFSGRQFSNSRSEMNVSTLELGDSALYLCASSLDRNSEQYFGPGTRLTVT.

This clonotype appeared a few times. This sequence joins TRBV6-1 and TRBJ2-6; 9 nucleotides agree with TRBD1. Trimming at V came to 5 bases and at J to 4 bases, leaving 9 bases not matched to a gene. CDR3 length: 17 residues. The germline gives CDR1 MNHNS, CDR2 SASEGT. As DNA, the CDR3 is TGTGCCAGCAGTACGGACAGGGGAGTTTGGGGGGCCAACGTCCTGACTTTC. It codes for CASSTDRGVWGANVLTF.

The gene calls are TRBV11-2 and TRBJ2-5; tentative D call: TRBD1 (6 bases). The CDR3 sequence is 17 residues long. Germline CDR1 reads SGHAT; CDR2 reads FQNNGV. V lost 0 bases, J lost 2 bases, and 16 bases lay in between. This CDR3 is CASSLDGLDRFQETQYF. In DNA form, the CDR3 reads TGTGCCAGCAGCTTAGATGGGCTGGACAGATTTCAAGAGACCCAGTACTTC.

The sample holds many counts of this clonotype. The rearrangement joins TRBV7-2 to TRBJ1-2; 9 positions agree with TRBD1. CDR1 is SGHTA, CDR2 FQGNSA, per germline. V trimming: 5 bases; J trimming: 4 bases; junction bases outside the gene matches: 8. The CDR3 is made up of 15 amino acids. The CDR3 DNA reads TGTGCCAGCAGCCTAGTACCGGGACAGGGCTATGGCTACACCTTC. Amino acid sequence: CASSLVPGQGYGYTF.

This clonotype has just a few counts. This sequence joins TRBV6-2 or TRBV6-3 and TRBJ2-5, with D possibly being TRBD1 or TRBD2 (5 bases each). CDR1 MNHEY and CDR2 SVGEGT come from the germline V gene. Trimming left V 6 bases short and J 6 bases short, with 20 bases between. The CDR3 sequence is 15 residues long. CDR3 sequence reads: CASRSGRMALQTQYF. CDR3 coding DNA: TGTGCCAGCAGGTCGGGGCGGATGGCTTTGCAGACCCAGTACTTC.

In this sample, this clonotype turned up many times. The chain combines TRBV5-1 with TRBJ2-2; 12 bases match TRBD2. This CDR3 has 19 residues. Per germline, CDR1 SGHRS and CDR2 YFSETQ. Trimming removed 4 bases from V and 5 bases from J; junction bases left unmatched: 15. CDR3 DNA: TGCGCCAGCAGCCCCCGGGCGCGGTTGACTAGCGGGAGTACCGGGGAGCTGTTTTTT. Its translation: CASSPRARLTSGSTGELFF.

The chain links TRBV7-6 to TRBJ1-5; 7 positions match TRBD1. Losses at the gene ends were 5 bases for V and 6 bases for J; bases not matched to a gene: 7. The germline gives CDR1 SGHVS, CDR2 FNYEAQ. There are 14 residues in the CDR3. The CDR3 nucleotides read TGTGCCAGCAGCCCCGGGACAGTTGGTCAGCCCCAGCATTTT. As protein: CASSPGTVGQPQHF.

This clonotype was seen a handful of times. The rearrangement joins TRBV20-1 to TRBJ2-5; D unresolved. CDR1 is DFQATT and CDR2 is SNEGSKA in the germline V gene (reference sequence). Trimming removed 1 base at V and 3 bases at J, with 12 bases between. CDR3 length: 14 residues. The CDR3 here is CSARGLSWEETQYF. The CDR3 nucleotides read TGCAGTGCTAGAGGTTTGAGTTGGGAAGAGACCCAGTACTTC.

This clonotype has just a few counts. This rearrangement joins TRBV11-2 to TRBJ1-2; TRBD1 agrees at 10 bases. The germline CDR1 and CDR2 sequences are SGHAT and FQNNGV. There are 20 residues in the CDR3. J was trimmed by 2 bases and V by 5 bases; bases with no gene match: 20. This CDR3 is CASSRPLGRGQGGFNYGYTF. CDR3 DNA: TGTGCCAGCAGCCGTCCGTTAGGGCGCGGACAGGGGGGTTTCAACTATGGCTACACCTTC.